A selection of T cell receptor beta chains follows, all from one sample in a study of breast tumors, draining lymph nodes, adjacent tissues. MiXCR, applied by TCRdb to the multiplex PCR reads, yields one record per CDR3 protein. This table has around 120,000 distinct CDR3 sequences, 15% to 20% appearing once. The sequencing input was axillary lymph node tissue. The receptors originated from a female donor with breast cancer. Some clones in this sample may be carry-over from other donors' samples. Both conserved end residues are part of each CDR3. The D gene is left open where the match is weak. Clone size appears in some rows only: once, few, many, or a class for an expanded clone.

J gene | D gene | clone size | CDR3 length | V gene | CDR3 DNA | CDR3 protein
TRBJ2-3 | . | . | 16 | TRBV24-1 | TGTGCCACCAGTGACGCGGACAGGAGGGGCAAAGATACGCAGTATTTT | CATSDADRRGKDTQYF
TRBJ2-1 | . | many | 12 | TRBV11-2 | TGTGCCAGCAGCTTAATTGAGAATGAGCAGTTCTTC | CASSLIENEQFF
TRBJ2-7 | TRBD1 | many | 13 | TRBV12-3/TRBV12-4 | TGTGCCAGCAAGTGGGACAGAGGTTACGAGCAGTACTTC | CASKWDRGYEQYF
TRBJ1-5 | . | . | 14 | TRBV27 | TGTGCCAGCAGGGGATTGGATGGCAATCAGCCCCAGCATTTT | CASRGLDGNQPQHF
TRBJ1-1 | TRBD1 | . | 18 | TRBV5-1 | TGCGCCAGCAGCTTGGTGTGGGACAGGGGGCTTCTGAACACTGAAGCTTTCTTT | CASSLVWDRGLLNTEAFF
TRBJ1-6 | TRBD1 | many | 15 | TRBV12-3/TRBV12-4 | TGTGCCAGCACCTGGGGGACAGGGGATAATTCACCCCTCCACTTT | CASTWGTGDNSPLHF
TRBJ1-5 | TRBD1 | many | 14 | TRBV20-1 | TGCAGTGCTAGAGGAGGGACAGGGAGTCAGCCCCAGCATTTT | CSARGGTGSQPQHF
TRBJ2-2 | . | . | 14 | TRBV5-1 | TGCGCCAGCAGCCCGAAGACCATTACCGGGGAGCTGTTTTTT | CASSPKTITGELFF
TRBJ1-1 | TRBD1 | . | 14 | TRBV7-2 | TGTGCCAGCAGCTTAGTACAGGGGTGGACTGAAGCTTTCTTT | CASSLVQGWTEAFF
TRBJ2-5 | . | few | 15 | TRBV18 | TGTGCCAGCTCACCCACCCTCAGGTCCTCGGAGACCCAGTACTTC | CASSPTLRSSETQYF
TRBJ1-5 | . | many | 13 | TRBV20-1 | TGCAGTGCGGTAACAGAGGGTGATCAGCCCCAGCATTTT | CSAVTEGDQPQHF
TRBJ1-4 | . | many | 15 | TRBV19 | TGTGCCAGTAGTATCGGGTGGGTGCCTAATGAAAAACTGTTTTTT | CASSIGWVPNEKLFF
TRBJ2-7 | TRBD1 | . | 16 | TRBV25-1 | TGTGCCAGCAGTGAATGGGGGGCGACAGGGGCGTACGAGCAGTACTTC | CASSEWGATGAYEQYF
TRBJ2-1 | . | many | 12 | TRBV5-1 | TGCGCCAGCAGCTTGGCCCCGGGCCCGCAGTTCTTC | CASSLAPGPQFF
TRBJ2-5 | . | many | 13 | TRBV12-3/TRBV12-4 | TGTGCCAGCAGCTTTGACGCGGAAGAGACCCAGTACTTC | CASSFDAEETQYF
TRBJ2-3 | . | . | 14 | TRBV28 | TGTGCCAGCACTTCCCCTACTAGCACAGATACGCAGTATTTT | CASTSPTSTDTQYF
TRBJ1-5 | . | many | 13 | TRBV24-1 | TGTGCCACCACGGCCGGTAGCAATCAGCCCCAGCATTTT | CATTAGSNQPQHF
TRBJ2-1 | TRBD2 | many | 15 | TRBV20-1 | TGCAGTGCTCGCGGACTAGCGGGAGGGCTCAATGAGCAGTTCTTC | CSARGLAGGLNEQFF
TRBJ2-1 | . | many | 13 | TRBV15 | TGTGCCACCAGTGTAGGGCCCGGGGGTGAGCAGTTCTTC | CATSVGPGGEQFF
TRBJ2-1 | TRBD2 | many | 15 | TRBV7-2 | TGTGCCAGCAGCTTAGTTCGCCTAGCGGACAATGAGCAGTTCTTC | CASSLVRLADNEQFF
TRBJ1-2 | . | many | 16 | TRBV7-2 | TGTGCCAGCAGCCCCCAGTCGGGAGGATTGTTCTATGGCTACACCTTC | CASSPQSGGLFYGYTF
TRBJ1-2 | . | many | 13 | TRBV6-2/TRBV6-3 | TGTGCCAGCAGTTACGCCAGAAACTATGGCTACACCTTC | CASSYARNYGYTF
TRBJ1-3 | TRBD1 | many | 18 | TRBV7-2 | TGTGCCAGCAGCCCGAAGAGGGCAGGGGGCTTCGCTGGAAACACCATATATTTT | CASSPKRAGGFAGNTIYF
TRBJ1-3 | TRBD1 | many | 14 | TRBV19 | TGTGCCAGTAGTAAAGGGGGCACTGGAAACACCATATATTTT | CASSKGGTGNTIYF
TRBJ2-1 | . | once | 14 | TRBV5-1 | TGCGCCAGCAGCCCCCCTGGGACGGCCGATGAGCAGTTCTTC | CASSPPGTADEQFF
TRBJ2-1 | . | many | 14 | TRBV3-1 | TGTGCCAGCAGCCAAGATCCGGGGGACAATGAGCAGTTCTTC | CASSQDPGDNEQFF
TRBJ2-7 | TRBD2 | . | 13 | TRBV6-2/TRBV6-3 | TGTGCCGGCAGTCGGGACTATAACTACGAGCAGTACTTC | CAGSRDYNYEQYF
TRBJ2-5 | . | many | 13 | TRBV10-2 | TGCGCCAGCAAGGTGGGGGGCGGAGAGACCCAGTACTTC | CASKVGGGETQYF
TRBJ2-7 | TRBD2 | many | 18 | TRBV6-6 | TGTGCCAGCAGCCCCGGGACTAGCGGGAGGGGATTAACCTACGAGCAGTACTTC | CASSPGTSGRGLTYEQYF
TRBJ2-3 | . | many | 14 | TRBV20-1 | TGCAGTGCTAGAGATATAACCGTTCCTCATACGCAGTATTTT | CSARDITVPHTQYF
TRBJ2-5 | TRBD1 | . | 15 | TRBV6-1 | TGTGCCAGCAGCGCCGGGACAGGGGGCAGTGAGACCCAGTACTTC | CASSAGTGGSETQYF
TRBJ2-1 | TRBD2 | many | 18 | TRBV4-1 | TGCGCCAGCAGCCACCACCCGGTGACTAGCGGGGGGCGAAATGAGCAGTTCTTC | CASSHHPVTSGGRNEQFF
TRBJ2-1 | . | . | 8 | TRBV29-1 | TGCAGCGTTGATGAGCAGTTCTTC | CSVDEQFF
TRBJ2-7 | . | many | 14 | TRBV5-1 | TGCGCCAGCAGCTTGGTCCAGGGTGGATACGAGCAGTACTTC | CASSLVQGGYEQYF
TRBJ2-2 | . | few | 13 | TRBV5-8 | TGTGCCAGCAGCTTGATCCGAACCGGGGAGCTGTTTTTT | CASSLIRTGELFF
TRBJ2-3 | . | few | 13 | TRBV30 | TGTGCCTGGAGTGTAACGGACACAGATACGCAGTATTTT | CAWSVTDTDTQYF
TRBJ2-3 | TRBD2 | many | 17 | TRBV6-2/TRBV6-3 | TGTGCCAGCAGTTTCCCCAGTCAAGCGGGAGGGGCAGATACGCAGTATTTT | CASSFPSQAGGADTQYF
TRBJ1-4 | . | many | 17 | TRBV7-9 | TGTGCCAGCAGCTTATTTGTTGGCAGGTTGGGGGATGAAAAACTGTTTTTT | CASSLFVGRLGDEKLFF
TRBJ2-3 | . | many | 18 | TRBV7-3 | TGTGCCAGCAGCTTAATCGGGGCAGGCGCTACTAGCACAGATACGCAGTATTTT | CASSLIGAGATSTDTQYF